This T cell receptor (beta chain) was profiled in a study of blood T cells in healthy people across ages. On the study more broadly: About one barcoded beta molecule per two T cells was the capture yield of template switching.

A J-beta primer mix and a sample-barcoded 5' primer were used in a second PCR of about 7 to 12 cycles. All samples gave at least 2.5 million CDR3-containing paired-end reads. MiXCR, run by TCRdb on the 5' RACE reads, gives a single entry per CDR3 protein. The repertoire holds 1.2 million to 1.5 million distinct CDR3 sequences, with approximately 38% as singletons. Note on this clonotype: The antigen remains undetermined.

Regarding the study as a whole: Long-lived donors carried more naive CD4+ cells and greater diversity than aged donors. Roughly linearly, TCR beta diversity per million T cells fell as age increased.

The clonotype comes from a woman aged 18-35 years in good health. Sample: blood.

CDR3 region: CAISESHRGVNTEAFF. The CDR3 DNA follows: TGTGCCATCAGTGAGTCCCACAGGGGTGTGAACACTGAAGCTTTCTTT. The chain uses TRBV10-3 and TRBJ1-1, with 7 bases that match TRBD1. This CDR3 is built from 16 residues. The trim removed 0 bases at V and 0 bases at J, leaving 4 bases unmatched. From germline, CDR1 is ENHRY and CDR2 SYGVKD.